The source of this T cell receptor (beta chain) is a study of blood T cell repertoires in COVID-19. Study summary: Whether acute or convalescent, the COVID-19 samples came from the United States, Italy and Spain. From T cells, B-cell-depleted T cells, or PBMCs came the material, which was cDNA or gDNA.

Per the original data handling: The authors estimated nucleated cell counts from reference gene primer amplification. Sequencing used immunoSEQ multiplex PCR; TCRdb keeps in-frame clones, though not all of them. V and J calls and clone size come straight from that table; D and trimming were deduced from the DNA. The sample holds about 250,000 clones, roughly 88% seen once. The CDR3 has 15 amino acids. The J segment lost 0 bases and the V segment lost 7 bases, leaving 4 bases of the junction unmatched. Germline V gene sequence: CDR1 LNHDA, CDR2 SQIVND (reference sequence). The chain joins TRBV19 to TRBJ1-3, with 9 bases identical to TRBD1. Sequencing was done on a sample of peripheral blood. This TCR was sampled from a man older than 75 with acute or convalescent COVID-19. The CDR3 here is CASTGQGISGNTIYF. CDR3 nucleotide sequence: TGTGCCAGTACCGGACAGGGGATCTCTGGAAACACCATATATTTT. Together with reference TRBV19 and TRBJ1-3, the CDR3 gives the full variable domain: DGGITQSPKYLFRKEGQNVTLSCEQNLNHDAMYWYRQDPGQGLRLIYYSQIVNDFQKGDIAEGYSVSREKKESFPLTVTSAQKNPTAFYLCASTGQGISGNTIYFGEGSWLTVV.